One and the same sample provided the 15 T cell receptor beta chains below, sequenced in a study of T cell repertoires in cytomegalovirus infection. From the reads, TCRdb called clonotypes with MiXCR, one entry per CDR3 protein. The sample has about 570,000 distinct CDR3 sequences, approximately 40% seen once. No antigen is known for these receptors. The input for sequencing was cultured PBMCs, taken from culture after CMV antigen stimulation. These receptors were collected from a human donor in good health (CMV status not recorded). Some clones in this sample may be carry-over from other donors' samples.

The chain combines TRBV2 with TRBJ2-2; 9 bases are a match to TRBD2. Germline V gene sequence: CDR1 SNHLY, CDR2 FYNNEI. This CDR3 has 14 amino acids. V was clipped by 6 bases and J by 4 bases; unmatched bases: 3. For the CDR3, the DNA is TGTGCCAGCAGACGACTAGCGGCCACCGGGGAGCTGTTTTTT. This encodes CASRRLAATGELFF.

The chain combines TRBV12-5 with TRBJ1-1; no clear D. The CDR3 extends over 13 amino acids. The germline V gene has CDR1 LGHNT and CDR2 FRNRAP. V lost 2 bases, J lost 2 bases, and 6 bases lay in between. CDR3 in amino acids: CASGLTDNTEAFF. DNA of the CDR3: TGTGCTAGTGGTTTGACTGATAACACTGAAGCTTTCTTT.

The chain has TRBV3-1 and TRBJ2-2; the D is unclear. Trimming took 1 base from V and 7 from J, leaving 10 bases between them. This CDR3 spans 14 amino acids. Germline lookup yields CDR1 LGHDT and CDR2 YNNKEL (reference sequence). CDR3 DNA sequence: TGTGCCAGCAGCCAAGCCCCACCAGGCGGGGAGCTGTTTTTT. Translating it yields CASSQAPPGGELFF.

The CDR3 DNA is TGTGCCAGCTCCCCTACGACAGGGAAGGGACCGAACACTGAAGCTTTCTTT. This sequence encodes CASSPTTGKGPNTEAFF. This rearrangement joins TRBV18 to TRBJ1-1; 7 nucleotides agree with TRBD1. Germline loops: CDR1 KGHSH, CDR2 LQKENI. This CDR3 spans 17 amino acids. The V and J ends lost 6 bases and 1 base, in that order; junction bases with no gene match: 14.

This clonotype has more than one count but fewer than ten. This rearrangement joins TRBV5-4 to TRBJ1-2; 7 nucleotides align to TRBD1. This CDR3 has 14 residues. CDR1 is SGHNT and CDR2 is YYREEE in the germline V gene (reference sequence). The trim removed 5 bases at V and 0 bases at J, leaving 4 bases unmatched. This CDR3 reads CASRDGTANYGYTF. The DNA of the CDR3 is TGTGCCAGCAGGGATGGGACAGCTAACTATGGCTACACCTTC.

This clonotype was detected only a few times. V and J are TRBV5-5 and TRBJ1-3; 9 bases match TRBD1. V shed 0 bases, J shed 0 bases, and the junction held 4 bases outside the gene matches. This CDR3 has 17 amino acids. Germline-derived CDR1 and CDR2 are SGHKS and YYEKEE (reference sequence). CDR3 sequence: CASSLAGTGTSGNTIYF. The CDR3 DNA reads TGTGCCAGCAGCTTGGCCGGGACAGGGACCTCTGGAAACACCATATATTTT. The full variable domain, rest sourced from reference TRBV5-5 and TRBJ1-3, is DAGVTQSPTHLIKTRGQQVTLRCSPISGHKSVSWYQQVLGQGPQFIFQYYEKEERGRGNFPDRFSARQFPNYSSELNVNALLLGDSALYLCASSLAGTGTSGNTIYFGEGSWLTVV.

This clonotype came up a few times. CDR3 nucleotides: TGTGCCAGCAGCTTAGCGCTCGGCGGGAGGAGAGCAGATACGCAGTATTTT. Protein: CASSLALGGRRADTQYF. The chain combines TRBV7-8 with TRBJ2-3, with 8 bases fitting TRBD2. The CDR3 sequence is 17 residues long. CDR1 is SGHVS, CDR2 FQNEAQ, per germline. The J segment lost 4 bases and the V segment lost 0 bases, leaving 9 bases of the junction unmatched.

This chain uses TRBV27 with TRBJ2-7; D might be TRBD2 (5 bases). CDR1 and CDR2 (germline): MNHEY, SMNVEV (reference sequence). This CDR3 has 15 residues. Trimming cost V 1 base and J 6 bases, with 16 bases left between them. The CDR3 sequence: CASSLWYGMGFEQYF. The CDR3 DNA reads TGTGCCAGCAGTTTATGGTACGGGATGGGTTTCGAGCAGTACTTC.

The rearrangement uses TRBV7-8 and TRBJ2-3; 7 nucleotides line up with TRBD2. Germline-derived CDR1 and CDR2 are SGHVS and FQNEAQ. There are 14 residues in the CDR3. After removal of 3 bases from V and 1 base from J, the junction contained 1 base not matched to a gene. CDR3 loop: CASSFREGTDTQYF. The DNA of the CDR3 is TGTGCCAGCAGCTTCCGGGAGGGCACAGATACGCAGTATTTT. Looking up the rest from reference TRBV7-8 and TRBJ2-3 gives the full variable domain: GAGVSQSPRYKVAKRGQDVALRCDPISGHVSLFWYQQALGQGPEFLTYFQNEAQLDKSGLPSDRFFAERPEGSVSTLKIQRTQQEDSAVYLCASSFREGTDTQYFGPGTRLTVL.

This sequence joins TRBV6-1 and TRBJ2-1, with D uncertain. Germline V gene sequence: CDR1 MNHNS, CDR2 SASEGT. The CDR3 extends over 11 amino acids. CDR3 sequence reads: CATHSYNEQFF. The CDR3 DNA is TGTGCGACCCATTCCTACAATGAGCAGTTCTTC.

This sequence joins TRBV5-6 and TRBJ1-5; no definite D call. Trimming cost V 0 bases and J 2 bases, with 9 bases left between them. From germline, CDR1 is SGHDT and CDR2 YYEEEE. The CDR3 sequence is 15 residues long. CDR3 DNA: TGTGCCAGCAGCTTGGGGGCCGCCCGCAATCAGCCCCAGCATTTT. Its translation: CASSLGAARNQPQHF.

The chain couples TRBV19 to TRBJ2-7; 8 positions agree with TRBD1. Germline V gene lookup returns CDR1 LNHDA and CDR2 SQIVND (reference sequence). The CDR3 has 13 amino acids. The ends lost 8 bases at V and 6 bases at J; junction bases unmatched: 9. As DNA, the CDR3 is TGTGCCAGTTGGGGACAGGTTGGGAGCGAGCAGTACTTC. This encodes CASWGQVGSEQYF.

CDR3 coding DNA: TGTGCCATCAGTGAATACGGGACAGCTAATGATGAAAAACTGTTTTTT. It yields the protein CAISEYGTANDEKLFF. The rearrangement links TRBV10-3 to TRBJ1-4; 7 positions match TRBD1. V shed 3 bases and J 6 bases; nucleotides not matched to a gene: 10. The CDR3 is 16 residues long. Germline V gene sequence: CDR1 ENHRY, CDR2 SYGVKD.

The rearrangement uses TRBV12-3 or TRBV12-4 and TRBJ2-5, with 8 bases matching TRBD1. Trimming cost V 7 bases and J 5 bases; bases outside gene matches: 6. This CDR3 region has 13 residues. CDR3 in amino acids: CASMSRGRETQYF. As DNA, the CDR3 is TGTGCCAGCATGAGCAGGGGGCGGGAGACCCAGTACTTC.

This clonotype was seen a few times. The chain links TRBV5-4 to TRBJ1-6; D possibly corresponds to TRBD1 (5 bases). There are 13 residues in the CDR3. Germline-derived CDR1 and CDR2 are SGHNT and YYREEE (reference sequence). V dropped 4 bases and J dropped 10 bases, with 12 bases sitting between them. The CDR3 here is CASSPQGTSPLHF. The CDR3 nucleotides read TGTGCCAGCAGCCCCCAGGGTACCTCACCCCTCCACTTT.